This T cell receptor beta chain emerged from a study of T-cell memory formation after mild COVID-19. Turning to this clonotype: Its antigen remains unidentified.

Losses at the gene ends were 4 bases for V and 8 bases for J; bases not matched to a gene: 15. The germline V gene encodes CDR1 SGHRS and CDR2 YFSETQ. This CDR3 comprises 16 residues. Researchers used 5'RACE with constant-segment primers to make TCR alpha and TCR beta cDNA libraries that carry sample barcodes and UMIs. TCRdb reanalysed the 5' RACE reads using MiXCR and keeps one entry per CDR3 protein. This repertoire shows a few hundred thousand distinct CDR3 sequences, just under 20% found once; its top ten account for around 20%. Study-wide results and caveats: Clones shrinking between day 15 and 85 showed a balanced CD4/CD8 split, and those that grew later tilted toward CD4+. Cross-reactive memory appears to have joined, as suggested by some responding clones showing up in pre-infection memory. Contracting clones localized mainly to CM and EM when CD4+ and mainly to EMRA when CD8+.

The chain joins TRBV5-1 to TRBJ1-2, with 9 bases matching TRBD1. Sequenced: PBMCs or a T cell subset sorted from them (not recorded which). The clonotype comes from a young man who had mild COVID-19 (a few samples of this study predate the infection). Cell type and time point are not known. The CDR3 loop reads CASSPLPGQGAGGYTF. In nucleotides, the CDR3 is TGCGCCAGCAGCCCGTTACCGGGACAGGGAGCAGGAGGCTACACCTTC. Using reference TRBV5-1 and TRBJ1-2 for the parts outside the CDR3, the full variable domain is KAGVTQTPRYLIKTRGQQVTLSCSPISGHRSVSWYQQTPGQGLQFLFEYFSETQRNKGNFPGRFSGRQFSNSRSEMNVSTLELGDSALYLCASSPLPGQGAGGYTFGSGTRLTVV.